Below, 2 T cell receptor beta chains from the same sample are listed, as sequenced in a study of blood T cell repertoires in COVID-19. The assay was immunoSEQ multiplex PCR, and TCRdb's table has in-frame clones only and misses some. Among some 180,000 clones, 70% to 90% were seen once, and the ten largest hold around 8%. The sample taken for sequencing was peripheral blood. These receptors were collected from a woman over 75 with COVID-19, enrolled during active disease.

As regards this clone: The sample contains more than one DNA sequence encoding this CDR3. J is TRBJ1-2 and V is TRBV29-1, with D hard to call. Germline V gene lookup returns CDR1 SQVTM and CDR2 ANQGSEA. V was clipped by 4 bases and J by 2 bases, with 8 bases between them. The CDR3 runs 12 residues. For the CDR3, the DNA is TGCAGCGTTGGCGGTCAAAACTATGGCTACACCTTC. It translates to CSVGGQNYGYTF.

This clone has just one count. The J gene is TRBJ1-4, the V gene TRBV29-1; a possible D gene is TRBD1 (5 bases). Trimming shortened V by 4 bases and J by 8 bases, and 11 bases separated the two germline ends. CDR3 length: 12 amino acids. CDR1 and CDR2 from the germline V gene are SQVTM and ANQGSEA. The CDR3 DNA sequence: TGCAGCGTTGCATGGACATCCGAAAAACTGTTTTTT. Encoded protein: CSVAWTSEKLFF.